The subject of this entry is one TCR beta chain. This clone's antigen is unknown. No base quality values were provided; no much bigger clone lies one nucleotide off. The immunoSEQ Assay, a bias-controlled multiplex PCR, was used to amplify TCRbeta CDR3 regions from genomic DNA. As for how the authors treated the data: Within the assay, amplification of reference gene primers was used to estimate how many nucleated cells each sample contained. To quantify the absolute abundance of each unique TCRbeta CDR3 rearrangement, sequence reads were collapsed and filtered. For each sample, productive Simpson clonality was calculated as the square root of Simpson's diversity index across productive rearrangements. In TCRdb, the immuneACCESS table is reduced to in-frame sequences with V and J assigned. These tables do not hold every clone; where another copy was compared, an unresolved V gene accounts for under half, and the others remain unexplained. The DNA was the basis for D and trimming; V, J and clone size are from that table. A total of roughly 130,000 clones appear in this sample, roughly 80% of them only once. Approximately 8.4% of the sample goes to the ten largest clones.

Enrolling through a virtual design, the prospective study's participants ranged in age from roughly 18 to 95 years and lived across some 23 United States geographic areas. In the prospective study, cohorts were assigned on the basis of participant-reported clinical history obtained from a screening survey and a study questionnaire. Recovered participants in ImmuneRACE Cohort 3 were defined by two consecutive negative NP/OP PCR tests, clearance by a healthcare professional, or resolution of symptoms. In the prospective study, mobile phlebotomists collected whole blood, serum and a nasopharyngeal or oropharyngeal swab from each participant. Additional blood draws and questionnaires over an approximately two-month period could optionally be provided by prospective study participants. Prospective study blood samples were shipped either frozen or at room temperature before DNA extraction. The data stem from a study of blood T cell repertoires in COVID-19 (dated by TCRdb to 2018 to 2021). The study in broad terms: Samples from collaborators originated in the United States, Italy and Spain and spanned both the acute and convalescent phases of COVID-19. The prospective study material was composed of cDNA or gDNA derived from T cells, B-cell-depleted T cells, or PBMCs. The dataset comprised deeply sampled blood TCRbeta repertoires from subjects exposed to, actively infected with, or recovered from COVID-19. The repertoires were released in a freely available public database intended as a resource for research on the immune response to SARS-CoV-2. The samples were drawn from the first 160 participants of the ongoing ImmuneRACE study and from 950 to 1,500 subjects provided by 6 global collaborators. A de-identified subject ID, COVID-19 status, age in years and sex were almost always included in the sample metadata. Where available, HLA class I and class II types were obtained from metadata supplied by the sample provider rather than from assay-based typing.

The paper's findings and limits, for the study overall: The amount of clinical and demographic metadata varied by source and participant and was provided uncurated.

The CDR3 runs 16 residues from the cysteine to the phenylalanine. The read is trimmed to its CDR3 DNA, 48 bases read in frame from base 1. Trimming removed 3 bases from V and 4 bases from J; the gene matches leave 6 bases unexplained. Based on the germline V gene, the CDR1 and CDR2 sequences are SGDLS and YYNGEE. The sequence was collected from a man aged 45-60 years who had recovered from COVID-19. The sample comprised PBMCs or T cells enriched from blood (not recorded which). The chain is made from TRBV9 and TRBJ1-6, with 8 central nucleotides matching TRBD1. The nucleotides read TGTGCCAGCAGCGGGTCGACAGGGGAGTATAATTCACCCCTCCACTTT. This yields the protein CASSGSTGEYNSPLHF.